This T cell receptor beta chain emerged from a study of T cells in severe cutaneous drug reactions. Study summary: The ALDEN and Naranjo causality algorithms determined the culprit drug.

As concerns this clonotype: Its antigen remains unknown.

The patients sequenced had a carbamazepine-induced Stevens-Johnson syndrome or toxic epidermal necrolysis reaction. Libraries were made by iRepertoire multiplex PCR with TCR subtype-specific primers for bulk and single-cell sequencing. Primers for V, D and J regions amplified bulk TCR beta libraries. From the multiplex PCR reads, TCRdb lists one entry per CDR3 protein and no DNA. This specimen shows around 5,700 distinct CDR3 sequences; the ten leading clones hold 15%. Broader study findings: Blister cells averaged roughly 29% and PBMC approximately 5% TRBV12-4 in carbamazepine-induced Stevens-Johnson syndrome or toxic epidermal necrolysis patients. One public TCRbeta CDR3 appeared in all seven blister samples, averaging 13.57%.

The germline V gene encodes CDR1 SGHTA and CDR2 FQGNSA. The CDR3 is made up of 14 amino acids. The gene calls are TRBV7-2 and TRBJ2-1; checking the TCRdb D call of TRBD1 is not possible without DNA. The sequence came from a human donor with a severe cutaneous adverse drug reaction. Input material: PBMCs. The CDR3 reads CASSLSGLPREQFF.